Shown below are 25 T cell receptor beta chains from a single sample sequenced in a study of control samples from healthy donors and cancer patients. The protocol was immunoSEQ multiplex PCR, while the TCRdb copy is restricted to in-frame clones and leaves out a portion. The sample consists of about 54,000 clones, almost 96% of them appearing once. Sequencing was performed on blood. The source is a woman between 25 and 40 years old in good health.

The chain uses TRBV6-6 and TRBJ1-1, with D perhaps matching TRBD1 (6 bases). Trimming removed 6 bases at V and 10 bases at J, with 15 bases between. CDR1 MNHNY and CDR2 SVGAGI come from the germline V gene (reference sequence). The CDR3 length is 12 residues. In nucleotides, the CDR3 is TGTGCCAGCAGGACCCCGGAGGGGGGAGCTTTCTTT. Protein product: CASRTPEGGAFF.

The V call is TRBV18, the J call TRBJ2-7, with D unclear. V lost 3 bases and J 1 base, leaving 7 bases between the germline ends. The CDR3 length is 13 residues. The V gene's germline CDR1 is KGHSH and CDR2 LQKENI. The CDR3 DNA sequence: TGTGCCAGCTCACCGCCTCTGTCCTACGAGCAGTACTTC. Translating gives CASSPPLSYEQYF.

The V and J genes are TRBV5-1 and TRBJ1-1; 12 bases match TRBD1. CDR1 and CDR2 (germline): SGHRS, YFSETQ. Unmatched junction bases numbered 7, after V lost 3 bases and J lost 10 bases. The CDR3 totals 14 residues. The CDR3 DNA reads TGCGCCAGCAGCTCGGGACAGGGGGCTGTAAGAGCTTTCTTT. This translates into CASSSGQGAVRAFF.

The chain couples TRBV24-1 to TRBJ2-1, with D unresolved. V was shortened by 5 bases and J by 11 bases, with 9 bases between the two germline ends. Germline CDR1 KGHDR, CDR2 SFDVKD. The CDR3 sequence is 11 residues long. The CDR3: CATSVTSKQFF. For the CDR3, the DNA is TGTGCCACCAGTGTAACCTCTAAGCAGTTCTTC.

The chain carries TRBV5-4 and TRBJ2-7; 9 bases match TRBD2. V dropped 4 bases and J dropped 6; count of bases not matched to a gene: 11. The CDR3 has 15 residues. Germline V gene sequence: CDR1 SGHNT, CDR2 YYREEE (reference sequence). The CDR3 coding sequence is TGTGCCAGCAGCCGGACTAGCGCCCGTTTCGGCGAGCAGTACTTC. It encodes CASSRTSARFGEQYF.

Here the CDR3 reads CASSLVDTQYF. The DNA for the CDR3 is TGTGCCAGCAGTTTAGTGGATACGCAGTATTTT. The V call is TRBV28, the J call TRBJ2-3; D uncertain. Germline V gives CDR1 MDHEN, CDR2 SYDVKM. The CDR3 is 11 residues long. The V gene lost 2 bases and the J gene lost 6 bases, with 3 bases spanning the gap.

The chain uses TRBV6-1 and TRBJ1-1; D unresolved. This CDR3 has 16 residues. Germline V gives CDR1 MNHNS, CDR2 SASEGT. V lost 2 bases and J 0 bases, leaving 13 bases between the germline ends. The chain's CDR3 is CASSELGGQLNTEAFF. CDR3 DNA sequence: TGTGCCAGCAGTGAATTGGGAGGTCAGTTGAACACTGAAGCTTTCTTT.

The chain couples TRBV7-2 to TRBJ1-1; 7 bases align to TRBD1. Germline V gene sequence: CDR1 SGHTA, CDR2 FQGNSA. The J segment lost 1 base and the V segment lost 5 bases, leaving 4 bases of the junction unmatched. The CDR3 consists of 14 residues. DNA of the CDR3: TGTGCCAGCAGCCAGGGGACAGCGAACACTGAAGCTTTCTTT. Its protein product is CASSQGTANTEAFF.

The chain combines TRBV7-6 with TRBJ2-1; 10 bases line up with TRBD2. The ends lost 1 base at V and 9 bases at J; junction bases unmatched: 6. The CDR3 runs 15 residues. CDR1 is SGHVS and CDR2 is FNYEAQ in the germline V gene. CDR3 residues: CASSLVASGSGEQFF. The DNA for the CDR3 is TGTGCCAGCAGCTTAGTGGCTAGCGGGAGTGGTGAGCAGTTCTTC.

The V call is TRBV24-1, the J call TRBJ2-1, with TRBD2 as a possible D gene (5 bases). V lost 1 base and J 6 bases, leaving 6 bases between the germline ends. Germline V gene sequence: CDR1 KGHDR, CDR2 SFDVKD. The CDR3 spans 13 residues. CDR3: CATSDLEGNEQFF. The CDR3 DNA sequence: TGTGCCACCAGTGATTTAGAGGGCAATGAGCAGTTCTTC.

V is TRBV27 and J is TRBJ1-1, with TRBD1 matching over 8 bases. CDR1 is MNHEY, CDR2 SMNVEV, per germline (reference sequence). CDR3 length: 14 residues. J lost 1 base, V lost 2 bases, and 0 bases had no gene match. The CDR3 sequence: CASSLGTGNTEAFF. CDR3 bases: TGTGCCAGCAGTTTAGGGACAGGGAACACTGAAGCTTTCTTT.

J is TRBJ1-1 and V is TRBV19, with TRBD1 matching over 7 bases. Germline assignment: CDR1 LNHDA and CDR2 SQIVND (reference sequence). Unmatched junction bases numbered 5, after V lost 6 bases and J lost 4 bases. The CDR3 totals 13 residues. The CDR3: CASRRGLGTEAFF. DNA for the CDR3: TGTGCCAGTAGGAGGGGGCTTGGCACTGAAGCTTTCTTT.

This chain links TRBV5-1 with TRBJ2-3; D not certain. The CDR3 runs 13 residues. CDR1 is SGHRS, CDR2 YFSETQ, per germline. V lost 7 bases and J lost 0, with 9 bases in between. CDR3 bases: TGCGCCAGCCAGGACCTCAGCACAGATACGCAGTATTTT. Its translation is CASQDLSTDTQYF.

This rearrangement joins TRBV11-2 to TRBJ2-1; D remains ambiguous. Germline V gives CDR1 SGHAT, CDR2 FQNNGV. There are 13 residues in the CDR3. V was clipped by 5 bases and J by 8 bases, with 13 bases between them. CDR3 residues: CASSQTLLDEQFF. The CDR3 bases are TGTGCCAGCAGCCAAACCCTATTGGATGAGCAGTTCTTC.

This clone appeared once. The CDR3 reads CASSATGGPNNEQFF. The CDR3 coding sequence is TGTGCCAGCAGCGCGACAGGGGGCCCCAACAATGAGCAGTTCTTC. The chain employs TRBV7-3 and TRBJ2-1; 10 bases fit TRBD1. Germline assignment: CDR1 SGHTA and CDR2 FQGTGA. Trimming took 5 bases from V and 5 from J; bases not matched to a gene: 6. The length of the CDR3 is 15 residues.

V usage is TRBV7-2 and J usage is TRBJ2-5; 10 bases fit TRBD1. V lost 1 base to trimming and J lost 5 bases; unmatched junction nucleotides: 4. CDR1 is SGHTA and CDR2 is FQGNSA in the germline V gene. The CDR3 runs 15 residues. The CDR3 here is CASSLGQGAGETQYF. DNA of the CDR3: TGTGCCAGCAGCTTAGGACAGGGGGCAGGGGAGACCCAGTACTTC.

This chain joins TRBV28 and TRBJ2-3; tentatively, D is TRBD1 (6 bases). CDR1 is MDHEN and CDR2 is SYDVKM in the germline V gene. The CDR3 length is 19 residues. V shed 1 base and J shed 0 bases, with 20 bases lying between them. CDR3 nucleotides: TGTGCCAGCAGTTTATCGGTTGGGGCAGGGGTCTATAGCACAGATACGCAGTATTTT. It is translated as CASSLSVGAGVYSTDTQYF.

This clone appeared once. The CDR3 nucleotides read TGCGCCAGCAGCCAAGATTCGGAACTAGCGCGCACAGATACGCAGTATTTT. It encodes CASSQDSELARTDTQYF. This sequence joins TRBV4-1 and TRBJ2-3; 7 bases fit TRBD2. Trimming took 0 bases from V and 1 from J; bases not matched to a gene: 7. The CDR3 consists of 17 residues. Looked up from germline, CDR1 is MGHRA and CDR2 is YSYEKL.

The chain has TRBV27 and TRBJ2-2; 8 bases fit TRBD1. Germline V CDR1 and CDR2: MNHEY, SMNVEV (reference sequence). The CDR3 runs 15 residues. The junction had 5 bases not matched to a gene; V was cut back by 5 bases and J by 3 bases. The CDR3 DNA follows: TGTGCCAGCAGTCCCGGACAGGGAGACACCGGGGAGCTGTTTTTT. As protein: CASSPGQGDTGELFF.

The chain is built from TRBV27 and TRBJ1-6, with TRBD1 as a possible D gene (6 bases). Trimming pared 6 bases from V and 7 bases from J, leaving 19 bases between. Looked up from germline, CDR1 is MNHEY and CDR2 is SMNVEV (reference sequence). The CDR3 has 16 amino acids. CDR3 DNA sequence: TGTGCCAGCAGAGGTTTCTCCGGGGGCTCAAATTCACCCCTCCACTTT. Its protein product is CASRGFSGGSNSPLHF.

The chain has TRBV6-5 and TRBJ2-1; a weak D match, TRBD1 (5 bases). The V gene lost 3 bases and the J gene lost 5 bases, with 8 bases spanning the gap. The germline V gene encodes CDR1 MNHEY and CDR2 SVGAGI. The CDR3 contains 13 residues. Here the CDR3 DNA reads TGTGCCAGCAGTTATACAGGAGACAATGAGCAGTTCTTC. Protein product: CASSYTGDNEQFF.

The rearrangement links TRBV9 to TRBJ2-1; 9 nucleotides agree with TRBD2. The CDR3 runs 15 residues. Germline-derived CDR1 and CDR2 are SGDLS and YYNGEE. V lost 6 bases and J lost 0; bases outside the gene matches: 4. The CDR3 region is CASNQAGGSYNEQFF. In DNA form, the CDR3 reads TGTGCCAGCAACCAAGCGGGAGGCTCCTACAATGAGCAGTTCTTC.

V usage is TRBV9 and J usage is TRBJ2-3, with D possibly TRBD2 on 5 matching bases. CDR3 length: 13 residues. V gave up 5 bases and J gave up 4 bases, with 11 bases separating them. The V gene's germline CDR1 is SGDLS and CDR2 YYNGEE. The CDR3 protein is CASSLRESDTQYF. CDR3 nucleotides: TGTGCCAGCAGTCTGAGGGAATCAGATACGCAGTATTTT.

The V gene is TRBV3-1 (or the pseudogene TRBV3-2), the J gene TRBJ2-3, with D possibly being TRBD2 (6 bases). V gave up 2 bases and J gave up 2 bases, with 11 bases separating them. CDR1 and CDR2 from the germline V gene are LGHDT and YNNKEL (reference sequence). The CDR3 has 15 residues. CDR3 in amino acids: CASSQTSRDTDTQYF. DNA of the CDR3: TGTGCCAGCAGCCAAACTAGCCGGGACACAGATACGCAGTATTTT.

This chain links TRBV24-1 with TRBJ2-3; 7 positions agree with TRBD1. The germline V gene encodes CDR1 KGHDR and CDR2 SFDVKD. The CDR3 consists of 14 residues. Unmatched junction bases numbered 0, after V lost 0 bases and J lost 4 bases. CDR3 residues: CATSDLQGADTQYF. The CDR3 DNA reads TGTGCCACCAGTGATTTGCAGGGGGCAGATACGCAGTATTTT.